A single sample gave rise to the 9 T cell receptor beta chains below, sequenced in a study of regulatory T cells in long-lasting Graves disease. This sample's time point: newly diagnosed GD, antithyroid drugs for less than 3 months. Researchers made the TCR library from RNA that was extracted from PBMCs. Arm-PCR of CDR3 regions and iRepertoire HTBI primers were used to build TCR beta libraries. TCRdb reanalysed the multiplex PCR reads using MiXCR and keeps one entry per CDR3 protein. The table records about 540,000 distinct CDR3 sequences, roughly 13% of them present only once. These data were also filed under a second study, of T cells in Graves' hyperthyroidism and ophthalmopathy.

The sequences come from peripheral blood mononuclear cells (PBMCs), collected at new diagnosis, from a patient treated with antithyroid drugs. The receptors here all came from a man under 40 with Graves disease.

There are a few counts of this clonotype. The chain joins TRBV28 to TRBJ2-6, with D perhaps TRBD1 (5 bases). With 3 bases removed from V and 4 bases from J, the gap between germline ends came to 10 bases. Germline CDR1 is MDHEN and CDR2 is SYDVKM. The CDR3 is 15 residues long. The DNA of the CDR3 is TGTGCCAGCAGTTTTCTAAGGGGAGGGGCCAACGTCCTGACTTTC. Amino acids: CASSFLRGGANVLTF.

V and J are TRBV12-3 or TRBV12-4 and TRBJ2-7; a weak D match, TRBD1 (6 bases). The ends were cut back, 7 bases at V and 0 bases at J, with 13 bases in the middle. The CDR3 loop spans 14 amino acids. In DNA, the CDR3 is TGTGCCAGCATTCAGACAGGAAGCTCCTACGAGCAGTACTTC. Amino acids: CASIQTGSSYEQYF.

Here the CDR3 DNA reads TGTGCCAGCAGCTTACACGGAGGGGGTGGTACCCAGTACTTC. Protein sequence: CASSLHGGGGTQYF. This chain joins TRBV11-2 and TRBJ2-5; D is perhaps TRBD1 or TRBD2 (6 bases each). The CDR3 has 14 residues. V lost 2 bases and J 8 bases, leaving 15 bases between the germline ends. CDR1 SGHAT and CDR2 FQNNGV come from the germline V gene.

Turning to this clonotype: Compared with germline, one end of the junction differs, possibly owing to a read error. The CDR3 bases are TGTGCCAGCGGTGACAGGCTGAACACCGGGGAGCTGTTTTTT. It encodes CASGDRLNTGELFF. V gene TRBV25-1 combines with J gene TRBJ2-2, with D maybe TRBD1 (6 bases). This CDR3 spans 14 amino acids. Germline CDR1 and CDR2: MGHDK and SYGVNS.

The gene calls are TRBV19 and TRBJ2-1, with a tentative D call TRBD1 (5 bases). This CDR3 comprises 15 residues. Germline V CDR1 and CDR2: LNHDA, SQIVND (reference sequence). V was trimmed by 0 bases and J by 5 bases, leaving 11 bases between them. The CDR3 bases are TGTGCCAGTAGTATAGATAATGGACACCACAATGAGCAGTTCTTC. Its translation is CASSIDNGHHNEQFF.

This clonotype appeared many times. The chain has TRBV6-1 and TRBJ2-3, with D unresolved. V was shortened by 5 bases and J by 4 bases, with 7 bases between the two germline ends. Germline loops: CDR1 MNHNS, CDR2 SASEGT. CDR3 size: 12 residues. Here the CDR3 reads CASSRFPDTQYF. CDR3 nucleotide sequence: TGTGCCAGCAGTAGATTCCCAGATACGCAGTATTTT.

The table lists this clonotype with many counts. The J gene is TRBJ2-7, the V gene TRBV20-1; D not resolved. V was clipped by 3 bases and J by 7 bases, with 16 bases between them. The germline V gene encodes CDR1 DFQATT and CDR2 SNEGSKA (reference sequence). CDR3 length: 13 amino acids. In DNA form, the CDR3 reads TGCAGTGCTAGTGACCATCGCCTGGTAGAGCAGTACTTC. This sequence encodes CSASDHRLVEQYF.

This clonotype was seen at least ten times. J is TRBJ2-7 and V is TRBV5-1; 10 nucleotides match TRBD1. CDR1 and CDR2 from the germline V gene are SGHRS and YFSETQ. The CDR3 spans 16 residues. With 2 bases clipped from V and 5 bases from J, the junction kept 10 bases outside the gene matches. The CDR3 DNA is TGCGCCAGCAGCTTTGAGCTAGGGACAGGGGACCACGAGCAGTACTTC. It encodes CASSFELGTGDHEQYF.

The rearrangement joins TRBV19 to TRBJ2-5, with D unclear. The germline V gene encodes CDR1 LNHDA and CDR2 SQIVND (reference sequence). Trimming pared 2 bases from V and 1 base from J, leaving 11 bases between. The CDR3 extends over 15 amino acids. This chain's CDR3 is CASSIQAQAQETQYF. CDR3 in DNA: TGTGCCAGTAGTATACAGGCTCAGGCCCAAGAGACCCAGTACTTC.